Listed here are 26 T cell receptor beta chains from one sample, sequenced in a study of T cell responses to AZD1222 COVID-19 vaccine. Measured with immunoSEQ multiplex PCR; TCRdb has only the in-frame clones, and not every one. The sample has 100,000 to 150,000 clones; more than 90% are singletons. The source was peripheral blood, collected 28 days after the second AZD1222 dose. These receptors were collected from an adult who received the AZD1222 COVID-19 vaccine.

The chain employs TRBV12-3 or TRBV12-4 and TRBJ1-3, with D hard to call. This CDR3 is 13 amino acids long. Trimming shortened V by 2 bases and J by 4 bases, and 6 bases separated the two germline ends. The CDR3 loop is CASSLLRGNTIYF. In nucleotides, the CDR3 is TGTGCCAGCAGTTTACTACGGGGAAACACCATATATTTT.

The chain combines TRBV6-2 or TRBV6-3 with TRBJ2-1; 7 bases are shared with TRBD2. After removal of 2 bases from V and 15 bases from J, the junction contained 13 bases not matched to a gene. From germline, CDR1 is MNHEY and CDR2 SVGEGT. The CDR3 extends over 14 amino acids. The chain's CDR3 is CASSYIREAHLPFF. CDR3 nucleotides: TGTGCCAGCAGTTACATACGGGAGGCCCATCTACCGTTCTTC.

This rearrangement joins TRBV5-1 to TRBJ2-5, with 8 nucleotides matching TRBD2. The CDR3 is 15 amino acids. Trimming cost V 0 bases and J 4 bases; bases outside gene matches: 5. Germline V gene data show CDR1 as SGHRS and CDR2 as YFSETQ. In nucleotides, the CDR3 is TGCGCCAGCAGCTTGGCACTAGCGGCGAGAGAGACCCAGTACTTC. Protein: CASSLALAARETQYF.

The CDR3 DNA reads TGCGCCAGCAGCGAAGTACTAGCGGGGCCCCAAGAGACCCAGTACTTC. Its translation is CASSEVLAGPQETQYF. The rearrangement links TRBV5-1 to TRBJ2-5, with 10 bases aligning to TRBD2. CDR1 SGHRS and CDR2 YFSETQ come from the germline V gene. V lost 4 bases, J lost 1 base, and 7 bases stayed unmatched. This CDR3 has 16 amino acids.

The V gene is TRBV18, the J gene TRBJ2-6, with D possibly TRBD2 on 5 matching bases. Germline V gene data show CDR1 as KGHSH and CDR2 as LQKENI. There are 16 residues in the CDR3. V dropped 3 bases and J dropped 2 bases, with 11 bases sitting between them. In DNA form, the CDR3 reads TGTGCCAGCTCACCGTTGGGAGTCGCTGGGGCCAACGTCCTGACTTTC. Amino acids: CASSPLGVAGANVLTF.

DNA of the CDR3: TGTGCCAGCTCACCGGACAGCCTTCGTGAAGCTTTCTTT. As protein: CASSPDSLREAFF. The V and J genes are TRBV18 and TRBJ1-1; TRBD1 might be the D (6 bases). V lost 3 bases and J 7 bases, leaving 12 bases between the germline ends. The germline V gene encodes CDR1 KGHSH and CDR2 LQKENI. This CDR3 comprises 13 residues.

The chain combines TRBV2 with TRBJ2-5; D unclear. Germline V gene sequence: CDR1 SNHLY, CDR2 FYNNEI. V gave up 5 bases and J gave up 0 bases, with 7 bases separating them. The length of the CDR3 is 13 residues. CDR3 sequence: CASSIENQETQYF. Here the CDR3 DNA reads TGTGCCAGCAGTATCGAGAACCAAGAGACCCAGTACTTC.

This chain links TRBV6-5 with TRBJ2-3; D might be TRBD1 or TRBD2, each matching 5 bases. In germline, CDR1 is MNHEY, CDR2 SVGAGI. The V end lost 5 bases, the J end lost 5 bases, and 17 bases lay between the germline ends. This CDR3 comprises 15 residues. CDR3 DNA: TGTGCCAGCAGTCTCTCGGGCAGGGAGATAGATACGCAGTATTTT. It yields the protein CASSLSGREIDTQYF.

This chain uses TRBV18 with TRBJ1-1; 8 bases are a match to TRBD1. This CDR3 contains 16 residues. CDR1 is KGHSH, CDR2 LQKENI, per germline. The V gene end was trimmed by 3 bases and the J gene end by 4 bases; junction bases not matched to a gene: 10. The chain's CDR3 is CASSPRGGQETTEAFF. DNA of the CDR3: TGTGCCAGCTCACCCAGGGGGGGACAGGAGACCACTGAAGCTTTCTTT.

The rearrangement joins TRBV12-5 to TRBJ2-5; D might be TRBD2 (7 bases). Looked up from germline, CDR1 is LGHNT and CDR2 is FRNRAP. This CDR3 spans 14 amino acids. V was clipped by 7 bases and J by 4 bases, with 16 bases between them. The DNA for the CDR3 is TGTGCTAGTGCCCTAGGGGGGGGTTTAGAGACCCAGTACTTC. Translation gives CASALGGGLETQYF. The full variable domain, its missing parts supplied by reference TRBV12-5 and TRBJ2-5, is DARVTQTPRHKVTEMGQEVTMRCQPILGHNTVFWYRQTMMQGLELLAYFRNRAPLDDSGMPKDRFSAEMPDATLATLKIQPSEPRDSAVYFCASALGGGLETQYFGPGTRLLVL.

V is TRBV7-9 and J is TRBJ1-1; perhaps TRBD1 as D (6 bases). CDR1 is SEHNR, CDR2 FQNEAQ, per germline (reference sequence). The CDR3 contains 16 residues. The V and J ends lost 2 bases and 5 bases respectively, with 18 bases between them. DNA of the CDR3: TGTGCCAGCAGCTTAACCCCAAGGGGGGTTGGGACTGAAGCTTTCTTT. Translation gives CASSLTPRGVGTEAFF. Full variable domain (missing parts from reference TRBV7-9 and TRBJ1-1): DTGVSQNPRHKITKRGQNVTFRCDPISEHNRLYWYRQTLGQGPEFLTYFQNEAQLEKSRLLSDRFSAERPKGSFSTLEIQRTEQGDSAMYLCASSLTPRGVGTEAFFGQGTRLTVV.

J is TRBJ1-5 and V is TRBV4-1; 8 bases fit TRBD1. Germline loops: CDR1 MGHRA, CDR2 YSYEKL. The CDR3 is 15 residues long. With V trimmed by 1 base and J by 6 bases, 5 bases remained unmatched. The CDR3 loop reads CASSQGTGGFQPQHF. In DNA, the CDR3 is TGCGCCAGCAGCCAAGGAACAGGGGGATTTCAGCCCCAGCATTTT.

The J gene is TRBJ2-1, the V gene TRBV18; TRBD1 aligns across 7 bases. This CDR3 has 14 amino acids. Germline assignment: CDR1 KGHSH and CDR2 LQKENI. V lost 0 bases to trimming and J lost 10 bases; unmatched junction nucleotides: 6. CDR3 in DNA: TGTGCCAGCTCACCACCGGGGAACAGGGGAGAGCAGTTCTTC. Its translation is CASSPPGNRGEQFF.

The CDR3 here is CASSLGGTGINEKLFF. The CDR3 DNA reads as TGTGCCAGCAGCTTAGGGGGGACAGGCATTAATGAAAAACTGTTTTTT. The chain employs TRBV7-9 and TRBJ1-4; 8 bases are shared with TRBD1. J lost 4 bases, V lost 1 base, and 5 bases had no gene match. From germline, CDR1 is SEHNR and CDR2 FQNEAQ (reference sequence). This CDR3 is 16 amino acids long.

This clone occurred once. The chain's CDR3 is CASSLALADTDTQYF. As DNA, the CDR3 is TGTGCCAGCAGCTTAGCGCTAGCGGACACAGATACGCAGTATTTT. The chain couples TRBV7-2 to TRBJ2-3; 7 nucleotides line up with TRBD2. The CDR3 totals 15 residues. The V gene's germline CDR1 is SGHTA and CDR2 FQGNSA. The ends lost 0 bases at V and 2 bases at J; junction bases unmatched: 2.

A single count supports this clone. The chain carries TRBV6-5 and TRBJ2-7; D may be TRBD2 (5 bases). V lost 0 bases and J lost 5, with 17 bases in between. This CDR3 has 16 amino acids. Germline V lookup: CDR1 MNHEY, CDR2 SVGAGI. This CDR3 reads CASSYSSRGISHEQYF. The DNA for the CDR3 is TGTGCCAGCAGTTACTCATCCAGAGGGATTTCCCACGAGCAGTACTTC.

The chain carries TRBV5-5 and TRBJ1-1; D is uncertain. The CDR3 runs to 16 residues. The V and J ends lost 0 bases and 4 bases respectively, with 16 bases between them. The V gene's germline CDR1 is SGHKS and CDR2 YYEKEE (reference sequence). CDR3 sequence (DNA): TGTGCCAGCAGCTTGGAATCTCCTCCATTGGGCACTGAAGCTTTCTTT. Residues: CASSLESPPLGTEAFF. Full variable domain (rest looked up from reference TRBV5-5 and TRBJ1-1): DAGVTQSPTHLIKTRGQQVTLRCSPISGHKSVSWYQQVLGQGPQFIFQYYEKEERGRGNFPDRFSARQFPNYSSELNVNALLLGDSALYLCASSLESPPLGTEAFFGQGTRLTVV.

The chain links TRBV6-1 to TRBJ2-1, with 9 bases that match TRBD1. The V segment lost 2 bases and the J segment 2 bases; nucleotides outside the gene matches: 7. The germline V gene has CDR1 MNHNS and CDR2 SASEGT. The CDR3 contains 17 residues. The CDR3, as DNA: TGTGCCAGCAGTGAAAGTCGGGACAGGGCAACCTACAATGAGCAGTTCTTC. Its protein product is CASSESRDRATYNEQFF.

The rearrangement joins TRBV6-5 to TRBJ1-2; the D is unclear. Germline CDR1 MNHEY, CDR2 SVGAGI. The CDR3 extends over 13 amino acids. The ends were cut back, 4 bases at V and 8 bases at J, with 14 bases in the middle. CDR3 bases: TGTGCCAGCAGTTCTAACACTCCCGGGGGCTACACCTTC. Its protein is CASSSNTPGGYTF.

This CDR3 is CASSLVSPGGYGYTF. In nucleotides, the CDR3 is TGTGCCAGCAGCTTAGTCTCTCCCGGGGGGTATGGCTACACCTTC. This chain joins TRBV11-2 and TRBJ1-2; a weak D match, TRBD1 (5 bases). Germline CDR1 reads SGHAT; CDR2 reads FQNNGV. The CDR3 length is 15 residues. With 1 base removed from V and 5 bases from J, the gap between germline ends came to 14 bases.

The chain carries TRBV6-5 and TRBJ1-6; D may be TRBD1 (6 bases). The germline gives CDR1 MNHEY, CDR2 SVGAGI. The CDR3 consists of 16 residues. V was trimmed by 4 bases and J by 6 bases, leaving 16 bases between them. The CDR3 nucleotides read TGTGCCAGCAGTTTGAGGGTGGGGGGCGGTAATTCACCCCTCCACTTT. It is translated as CASSLRVGGGNSPLHF.

The rearrangement joins TRBV10-3 to TRBJ1-2, with a possible D match to TRBD1 (5 bases). V gave up 2 bases and J gave up 3 bases, with 7 bases separating them. This CDR3 comprises 13 residues. CDR1 is ENHRY, CDR2 SYGVKD, per germline. Here the CDR3 DNA reads TGTGCCATCAGTGAGACAGGAGACTATGGCTACACCTTC. Amino acids: CAISETGDYGYTF.

This clone was seen only a few times. The genes are TRBV6-1 and TRBJ1-2; perhaps TRBD1 as D (5 bases). The CDR3 covers 14 residues. V was trimmed by 2 bases and J by 4 bases, leaving 11 bases between them. Germline-derived CDR1 and CDR2 are MNHNS and SASEGT. The CDR3 nucleotides are TGTGCCAGCAGTGAACGAAGGGGAGGCTATGGCTACACCTTC. Translated: CASSERRGGYGYTF.

The rearrangement joins TRBV25-1 to TRBJ2-2, with D possibly being TRBD1 (6 bases). V was shortened by 6 bases and J by 7 bases, with 18 bases between the two germline ends. The CDR3 has 15 residues. Germline V CDR1 and CDR2: MGHDK, SYGVNS. The CDR3 protein is CASSDPGQGYGELFF. Written as DNA, the CDR3 is TGTGCCAGCAGCGACCCGGGACAAGGCTACGGGGAGCTGTTTTTT.

The chain combines TRBV30 with TRBJ1-3; D unresolved. Between the trimmed V and J ends, which lost 0 bases and 3 bases, there was a span of 6 bases. The CDR3 loop spans 13 amino acids. Germline loops: CDR1 GTSNPN, CDR2 SVGIG (reference sequence). CDR3 in amino acids: CAWSVLDGNTIYF. In DNA, the CDR3 is TGTGCCTGGAGTGTGTTGGATGGAAACACCATATATTTT.

The V gene is TRBV7-9, the J gene TRBJ2-5, with 7 bases lining up with TRBD1. CDR1 is SEHNR, CDR2 FQNEAQ, per germline (reference sequence). CDR3 length equals 14 residues. V trimming: 5 bases; J trimming: 2 bases; junction bases outside the gene matches: 5. The CDR3 is CASSQDRRQETQYF. The CDR3 region has the DNA TGTGCCAGCAGCCAGGACAGGAGGCAAGAGACCCAGTACTTC.